The 29 T cell receptor beta chains in this list originate from one sample, sequenced in a study of blood T cell repertoires in COVID-19. The table came from immunoSEQ multiplex PCR; TCRdb's copy has only in-frame clones and leaves some out. The sample consists of some 150,000 clones, 85% to 90% of them appearing once. Sequenced material: peripheral blood. These receptors all come from a man in his forties or fifties who had recovered from COVID-19.

The rearrangement joins TRBV15 to TRBJ2-1, with D tentatively TRBD2 (6 bases). Trimming stripped 2 bases from V and 10 bases from J, with 15 bases between. The length of the CDR3 is 14 residues. The germline V gene has CDR1 LNHNV and CDR2 YYDKDF (reference sequence). The CDR3 here is CATSRSPGVGEQFF. The DNA for the CDR3 is TGTGCCACCAGCAGATCCCCGGGGGTTGGAGAGCAGTTCTTC.

This clone was observed at least ten times. V gene TRBV6-5 combines with J gene TRBJ1-1; no clear D. Trimming took 5 bases from V and 0 from J, leaving 10 bases between them. CDR1 is MNHEY and CDR2 is SVGAGI in the germline V gene. This CDR3 contains 14 residues. This chain's CDR3 is CASSPNRVNTEAFF. The CDR3 DNA sequence: TGTGCCAGCAGTCCTAATCGGGTGAACACTGAAGCTTTCTTT.

The chain carries TRBV7-2 and TRBJ1-3; D uncertain. Between the trimmed V and J ends, which lost 1 base and 0 bases, there was a span of 10 bases. The length of the CDR3 is 16 residues. Germline V gene sequence: CDR1 SGHTA, CDR2 FQGNSA. CDR3 bases: TGTGCCAGCAGCTTAGTCGTAGGGAGCTCTGGAAACACCATATATTTT. Translating gives CASSLVVGSSGNTIYF.

This chain connects TRBV7-9 to TRBJ1-2; the match to TRBD1 covers 7 bases. V was clipped by 10 bases and J by 1 base; unmatched bases: 9. Germline V gene lookup returns CDR1 SEHNR and CDR2 FQNEAQ (reference sequence). The CDR3 extends over 14 amino acids. CDR3 amino acids: CATAAGTDNYGYTF. The CDR3 bases are TGTGCCACGGCCGCCGGGACAGATAACTATGGCTACACCTTC. Together with reference TRBV7-9 and TRBJ1-2, the CDR3 gives the full variable domain: DTGVSQNPRHKITKRGQNVTFRCDPISEHNRLYWYRQTLGQGPEFLTYFQNEAQLEKSRLLSDRFSAERPKGSFSTLEIQRTEQGDSAMYLCATAAGTDNYGYTFGSGTRLTVV.

This clone was picked up one time. V gene TRBV7-8 combines with J gene TRBJ1-2; TRBD1 matches at 12 bases. Per the germline V gene, CDR1 is SGHVS and CDR2 is FQNEAQ. The V gene end was trimmed by 5 bases and the J gene end by 13 bases; junction bases not matched to a gene: 11. The CDR3 has 14 amino acids. CDR3 protein: CASSPGTGGYLRTF. The CDR3 region has the DNA TGTGCCAGCAGCCCGGGGACAGGGGGCTACTTACGCACCTTC.

This chain connects TRBV6-1 to TRBJ1-2; the D gene is possibly TRBD1 (6 bases). Germline V CDR1 and CDR2: MNHNS, SASEGT. Trimming took 2 bases from V and 4 from J, leaving 14 bases between them. This CDR3 region has 15 residues. The CDR3 nucleotides are TGTGCCAGCAGTGAACGGGGGGCAGGGCTCTATGGCTACACCTTC. Amino acid sequence: CASSERGAGLYGYTF.

V gene TRBV9 combines with J gene TRBJ1-3; perhaps TRBD1 as D (6 bases). Germline V gene sequence: CDR1 SGDLS, CDR2 YYNGEE. This CDR3 has 17 residues. Trimming removed 4 bases at V and 1 base at J, with 18 bases between. DNA of the CDR3: TGTGCCAGCAGCCTTCGGGGGGGCGAGGTATCTGGAAACACCATATATTTT. It yields the protein CASSLRGGEVSGNTIYF.

This rearrangement joins TRBV7-8 to TRBJ1-6; D possibly corresponds to TRBD1 (6 bases). The germline V and J ends were trimmed by 0 bases and 8 bases, with 20 bases remaining between them. Germline V gives CDR1 SGHVS, CDR2 FQNEAQ. CDR3 length equals 18 residues. Here the CDR3 reads CASSLAIAQWTEDSPLHF. The CDR3 DNA reads TGTGCCAGCAGCTTAGCCATAGCCCAATGGACAGAAGATTCACCCCTCCACTTT.

V is TRBV30 and J is TRBJ2-2; 7 bases fit TRBD2. The CDR3 runs 14 residues. The germline V gene encodes CDR1 GTSNPN and CDR2 SVGIG (reference sequence). The trim removed 4 bases at V and 4 bases at J, leaving 6 bases unmatched. The CDR3, as DNA: TGTGCCTGGACTGCGGCGGGAGTCACCGGGGAGCTGTTTTTT. It encodes CAWTAAGVTGELFF.

This chain uses TRBV14 with TRBJ2-7, with a tentative D call TRBD1 (5 bases). The CDR3 length is 14 residues. Trimming cost V 5 bases and J 3 bases, with 14 bases left between them. Germline V lookup: CDR1 SGHDN, CDR2 FVKESK. The CDR3 nucleotides read TGTGCCAGCAGCTCAGGGTTTCTTATCTACGAGCAGTACTTC. Encoded protein: CASSSGFLIYEQYF.

The chain couples TRBV7-6 to TRBJ1-2; 7 nucleotides agree with TRBD1. Looked up from germline, CDR1 is SGHVS and CDR2 is FNYEAQ. Germline trimming cut 5 bases from V and 0 bases from J; bases unmatched to any gene: 6. CDR3 size: 15 residues. CDR3 protein: CASSNTGEANYGYTF. DNA for the CDR3: TGTGCCAGCAGCAACACAGGGGAAGCTAACTATGGCTACACCTTC.

In nucleotides, the CDR3 is TGTGCCAGCAGCGGGGGGGACACAGATACGCAGTATTTT. This codes for CASSGGDTDTQYF. The chain employs TRBV7-2 and TRBJ2-3; 7 positions agree with TRBD2. From germline, CDR1 is SGHTA and CDR2 FQGNSA. V was pared by 5 bases and J by 2 bases, with 1 base of the junction left unmatched. The CDR3 runs 13 residues.

The chain uses TRBV5-1 and TRBJ1-2, with D hard to call. In germline, CDR1 is SGHRS, CDR2 YFSETQ. This CDR3 is built from 13 residues. Trimming took 5 bases from V and 3 from J, leaving 11 bases between them. The CDR3 spells CASSEGFDYGYTF. CDR3 bases: TGCGCCAGCAGTGAGGGTTTCGACTATGGCTACACCTTC.

This clone has a single count. The chain combines TRBV5-4 with TRBJ1-2; 8 nucleotides agree with TRBD1. Germline values: CDR1 SGHNT, CDR2 YYREEE (reference sequence). CDR3 length: 13 amino acids. V shed 4 bases, J shed 7 bases, and the junction held 6 bases outside the gene matches. DNA of the CDR3: TGTGCCAGCAGCCGGACAGGGACGAGTGGCTACACCTTC. Translating it yields CASSRTGTSGYTF. The variable domain in full, with the rest retrieved from reference TRBV5-4 and TRBJ1-2, is ETGVTQSPTHLIKTRGQQVTLRCSSQSGHNTVSWYQQALGQGPQFIFQYYREEENGRGNFPPRFSGLQFPNYSSELNVNALELDDSALYLCASSRTGTSGYTFGSGTRLTVV.

The gene calls are TRBV6-1 and TRBJ2-1, with 11 nucleotides matching TRBD2. The CDR3 loop spans 16 amino acids. CDR1 MNHNS and CDR2 SASEGT come from the germline V gene. Losses at the gene ends were 3 bases for V and 9 bases for J; bases not matched to a gene: 10. The CDR3 sequence: CASSDGIAGGVGEQFF. CDR3 nucleotide sequence: TGTGCCAGCAGTGATGGGATAGCGGGGGGGGTAGGTGAGCAGTTCTTC.

Only a few counts were recorded for this clone. The chain joins TRBV10-1 to TRBJ2-2; TRBD1 matches at 10 bases. CDR3 length: 17 residues. Germline assignment: CDR1 WNHNN and CDR2 SYGVQD (reference sequence). Trimming took 3 bases from V and 6 from J; bases not matched to a gene: 10. CDR3 nucleotides: TGCGCCAGCAGTGAAGACAGGGGGCGAAAAAAGGCCGGGGAGCTGTTTTTT. Its protein is CASSEDRGRKKAGELFF.

This chain links TRBV3-1 (or the pseudogene TRBV3-2) with TRBJ2-2; the match to TRBD2 covers 7 bases. J gave up 8 bases and V 4 bases, and 10 bases lay outside the gene matches. Germline CDR1 is LGHDT and CDR2 is YNNKEL (reference sequence). This CDR3 has 15 amino acids. The CDR3 loop reads CASSPGLDFEGELFF. DNA for the CDR3: TGTGCCAGCAGCCCAGGACTAGATTTCGAAGGGGAGCTGTTTTTT.

This chain connects TRBV5-1 to TRBJ2-5; tentative D call: TRBD1 (5 bases). The V and J ends lost 2 bases and 7 bases respectively, with 21 bases between them. Germline values: CDR1 SGHRS, CDR2 YFSETQ. The CDR3 totals 16 residues. The CDR3: CASSLISGPNGGTQYF. The CDR3 DNA reads as TGCGCCAGCAGCTTAATCTCAGGGCCAAATGGCGGGACCCAGTACTTC.

The V call is TRBV10-1, the J call TRBJ2-7, with a possible D match to TRBD1 (5 bases). This CDR3 contains 13 residues. The V gene lost 0 bases and the J gene lost 5 bases, with 8 bases spanning the gap. Germline CDR1 is WNHNN and CDR2 is SYGVQD (reference sequence). DNA of the CDR3: TGCGCCAGCAGTGAGTCTGAAGGGGACGAGCAGTACTTC. This encodes CASSESEGDEQYF.

This clone occurred a few times. The chain couples TRBV5-4 to TRBJ2-7; 8 bases match TRBD1. CDR1 and CDR2 (germline): SGHNT, YYREEE (reference sequence). The CDR3 has 13 residues. Losses at the gene ends were 4 bases for V and 3 bases for J; bases not matched to a gene: 3. The DNA for the CDR3 is TGTGCCAGCAGCAGACAGGGGATCTACGAGCAGTACTTC. It is translated as CASSRQGIYEQYF.

This clone was observed a single time. The rearrangement uses TRBV15 and TRBJ1-2, with 10 nucleotides matching TRBD1. Per the germline V gene, CDR1 is LNHNV and CDR2 is YYDKDF (reference sequence). Losses at the gene ends were 0 bases for V and 4 bases for J; bases not matched to a gene: 11. The CDR3 covers 18 residues. Here the CDR3 DNA reads TGTGCCACCAGCAGAGATCGTAGCAGGGACAGGGGTGGCTATGGCTACACCTTC. This codes for CATSRDRSRDRGGYGYTF.

This chain connects TRBV6-2 or TRBV6-3 to TRBJ1-5, with D perhaps TRBD1 (6 bases). The CDR3 totals 14 residues. Per germline, CDR1 MNHEY and CDR2 SVGEGT. V was clipped by 4 bases and J by 7 bases, with 14 bases between them. CDR3 residues: CASSSQGGSQPQHF. The CDR3 coding sequence is TGTGCCAGCAGTTCACAGGGAGGGTCCCAGCCCCAGCATTTT.

The chain couples TRBV5-6 to TRBJ1-2; D is possibly TRBD1 (6 bases). Deletions cut 3 bases from V and 0 bases from J, with 12 bases between. The germline V gene has CDR1 SGHDT and CDR2 YYEEEE. The CDR3 runs 15 residues. The CDR3 sequence: CASSYDRRANYGYTF. CDR3 coding DNA: TGTGCCAGCAGCTACGACAGGCGAGCTAACTATGGCTACACCTTC.

The genes are TRBV2 and TRBJ2-3; no definite D call. The germline V gene has CDR1 SNHLY and CDR2 FYNNEI. This CDR3 region has 11 residues. Trimming left V 6 bases short and J 6 bases short, with 7 bases between. The CDR3 DNA sequence: TGTGCCAGCAGCCTAGTGGATACGCAGTATTTT. It is translated as CASSLVDTQYF.

This rearrangement joins TRBV29-1 to TRBJ2-7; possibly TRBD2 for D (6 bases). The CDR3 has 11 residues. Looked up from germline, CDR1 is SQVTM and CDR2 is ANQGSEA. Trimming removed 7 bases at V and 5 bases at J, with 12 bases between. The DNA for the CDR3 is TGCAGCGGCGGGAAGAGGGACGAGCAGTACTTC. The encoded protein is CSGGKRDEQYF.

This clone was seen a few times. V is TRBV19 and J is TRBJ1-4; no clear D gene. Per the germline V gene, CDR1 is LNHDA and CDR2 is SQIVND (reference sequence). This CDR3 contains 13 residues. V was shortened by 8 bases and J by 0 bases, with 7 bases between the two germline ends. CDR3 sequence reads: CASQVATNEKLFF. Written as DNA, the CDR3 is TGTGCCAGTCAGGTCGCAACTAATGAAAAACTGTTTTTT.

The chain joins TRBV27 to TRBJ1-5; 9 positions agree with TRBD1. CDR1 MNHEY and CDR2 SMNVEV come from the germline V gene (reference sequence). V shed 3 bases and J 4 bases; nucleotides not matched to a gene: 7. CDR3 size: 16 residues. The chain's CDR3 is CASSFQQGAGNQPQHF. CDR3 nucleotides: TGTGCCAGCAGTTTCCAACAGGGGGCAGGGAATCAGCCCCAGCATTTT.

Only one count was recorded for this clone. V gene TRBV11-3 combines with J gene TRBJ1-1, with 8 bases that match TRBD1. This CDR3 is 15 amino acids long. The germline gives CDR1 SGHNT, CDR2 YENEEA. After removal of 5 bases from V and 1 base from J, the junction contained 6 bases not matched to a gene. The DNA for the CDR3 is TGTGCCAGCAGCAACTACGGACAGGGGAACACTGAAGCTTTCTTT. Translating gives CASSNYGQGNTEAFF.

This chain joins TRBV2 and TRBJ2-4, with TRBD1 identical over 7 bases. This CDR3 is built from 14 residues. V lost 1 base, J lost 10 bases, and 7 bases stayed unmatched. Per germline, CDR1 SNHLY and CDR2 FYNNEI. The CDR3: CASSEGQGLRIQYF. CDR3 bases: TGTGCCAGCAGTGAAGGACAGGGATTGAGGATTCAGTACTTC.